The 18 T cell receptor beta chains in this list originate from one sample, sequenced in a study of blood T cell repertoires in COVID-19. Assay used: immunoSEQ multiplex PCR; TCRdb lists only in-frame clones, some missing. Among 200,000 or so clones listed, roughly 88% were seen once. Source material: peripheral blood. Receptors originate from a man aged 55 to 70 with acute or convalescent COVID-19.

The chain employs TRBV5-1 and TRBJ1-4, with TRBD1 matching over 9 bases. Trimming took 1 base from V and 8 from J; bases not matched to a gene: 9. From germline, CDR1 is SGHRS and CDR2 YFSETQ. The CDR3 is 16 residues long. The CDR3, as DNA: TGCGCCAGCAGCTTGTCAGAGGGACAGGGCAGCGAAAAACTGTTTTTT. Its protein is CASSLSEGQGSEKLFF.

This clone was counted a single time. This chain connects TRBV6-5 to TRBJ2-1; D not resolved. This CDR3 has 15 residues. V was trimmed by 0 bases and J by 6 bases, leaving 12 bases between them. Germline CDR1 and CDR2: MNHEY and SVGAGI. CDR3: CASSYSTSSGNEQFF. The DNA of the CDR3 is TGTGCCAGCAGTTACTCGACCTCTAGTGGCAATGAGCAGTTCTTC.

This clone was detected a few times. Other DNA sequences within the sample encode an identical CDR3. V usage is TRBV7-3 and J usage is TRBJ2-1; tentative D call: TRBD1 (5 bases). The CDR3 contains 13 residues. Germline V lookup: CDR1 SGHTA, CDR2 FQGTGA. V lost 3 bases to trimming and J lost 6 bases, with 9 bases between them. Here the CDR3 reads CASSFGASNEQFF. DNA for the CDR3: TGTGCCAGCAGCTTTGGGGCGTCCAATGAGCAGTTCTTC.

The chain employs TRBV5-8 and TRBJ2-1; D is perhaps TRBD2 (5 bases). Trimming took off 2 bases at V and 7 bases at J, with 7 bases between the two ends. The germline V gene has CDR1 SGHTS and CDR2 YDEGEE. The CDR3 extends over 12 amino acids. The CDR3 bases are TGTGCCAGCAGCTTAACTAGTAATGAGCAGTTCTTC. This codes for CASSLTSNEQFF.

This chain joins TRBV14 and TRBJ2-5, with 12 nucleotides matching TRBD2. V was pared by 0 bases and J by 5 bases, with 16 bases of the junction left unmatched. From germline, CDR1 is SGHDN and CDR2 FVKESK. This CDR3 is 20 amino acids long. CDR3 in amino acids: CASSQDPFTTSGRVLETQYF. In nucleotides, the CDR3 is TGTGCCAGCAGCCAAGATCCATTTACGACTAGCGGGAGAGTTCTGGAGACCCAGTACTTC. The complete variable domain, with remaining parts taken from reference TRBV14 and TRBJ2-5, reads EAGVTQFPSHSVIEKGQTVTLRCDPISGHDNLYWYRRVMGKEIKFLLHFVKESKQDESGMPNNRFLAERTGGTYSTLKVQPAELEDSGVYFCASSQDPFTTSGRVLETQYFGPGTRLLVL.

This clone was counted between two and nine times. The chain carries TRBV19 and TRBJ1-1; TRBD1 might be the D (6 bases). V lost 5 bases, J lost 2 bases, and 15 bases lay in between. The germline CDR1 and CDR2 sequences are LNHDA and SQIVND (reference sequence). The CDR3 spans 15 residues. CDR3 bases: TGTGCCAGTAGTGCCGCCGGGACAATTAACACTGAAGCTTTCTTT. This codes for CASSAAGTINTEAFF. Based on the CDR3 plus reference TRBV19 and TRBJ1-1, the full variable domain is DGGITQSPKYLFRKEGQNVTLSCEQNLNHDAMYWYRQDPGQGLRLIYYSQIVNDFQKGDIAEGYSVSREKKESFPLTVTSAQKNPTAFYLCASSAAGTINTEAFFGQGTRLTVV.

The chain combines TRBV27 with TRBJ2-3, with 7 positions matching TRBD2. CDR3 length equals 16 residues. The germline gives CDR1 MNHEY, CDR2 SMNVEV (reference sequence). Unmatched junction bases numbered 14, after V lost 7 bases and J lost 4 bases. The CDR3, as DNA: TGTGCCAGCACCTCCCTGGGCGGGAGCGGAGCAGATACGCAGTATTTT. Translation: CASTSLGGSGADTQYF.

The V call is TRBV14, the J call TRBJ1-2; 8 nucleotides align to TRBD1. V lost 0 bases to trimming and J lost 2 bases; unmatched junction nucleotides: 5. Looked up from germline, CDR1 is SGHDN and CDR2 is FVKESK. This CDR3 is 16 amino acids long. The CDR3 DNA follows: TGTGCCAGCAGCCAAGAACGGACAGGGCCGAACTATGGCTACACCTTC. Translation gives CASSQERTGPNYGYTF.

The V and J genes are TRBV19 and TRBJ2-1; no definite D call. Germline V gene sequence: CDR1 LNHDA, CDR2 SQIVND (reference sequence). The length of the CDR3 is 14 residues. With 3 bases removed from V and 0 bases from J, the gap between germline ends came to 6 bases. CDR3 DNA: TGTGCCAGTAGTATTCACAGCTCCTACAATGAGCAGTTCTTC. Its protein is CASSIHSSYNEQFF. Together with reference TRBV19 and TRBJ2-1, the CDR3 gives the full variable domain: DGGITQSPKYLFRKEGQNVTLSCEQNLNHDAMYWYRQDPGQGLRLIYYSQIVNDFQKGDIAEGYSVSREKKESFPLTVTSAQKNPTAFYLCASSIHSSYNEQFFGPGTRLTVL.

CDR3 loop: CASSPSPGAYTGELFF. The DNA of the CDR3 is TGTGCCAGCAGTCCCAGCCCGGGAGCTTACACCGGGGAGCTGTTTTTT. The gene calls are TRBV27 and TRBJ2-2; possibly TRBD2 for D (6 bases). V was pared by 5 bases and J by 3 bases, with 16 bases between. The germline V gene has CDR1 MNHEY and CDR2 SMNVEV (reference sequence). The CDR3 totals 16 residues.

The CDR3, as DNA: TGTGCCAGCCACGACAGGGGGCGAGGCGGGGAGCTGTTTTTT. Its translation is CASHDRGRGGELFF. This chain links TRBV27 with TRBJ2-2; 10 bases align to TRBD1. J lost 7 bases, V lost 8 bases, and 7 bases had no gene match. CDR3 size: 14 residues. Germline V gene lookup returns CDR1 MNHEY and CDR2 SMNVEV (reference sequence).

The rearrangement uses TRBV5-1 and TRBJ2-3; the match to TRBD2 covers 8 bases. There are 16 residues in the CDR3. Germline trimming cut 1 base from V and 3 bases from J; bases unmatched to any gene: 7. The germline CDR1 and CDR2 sequences are SGHRS and YFSETQ. For the CDR3, the DNA is TGCGCCAGCAGCTTGAGTAGCGGGATTAAGACAGATACGCAGTATTTT. Translated: CASSLSSGIKTDTQYF. Full variable domain (remainder filled in from reference TRBV5-1 and TRBJ2-3): KAGVTQTPRYLIKTRGQQVTLSCSPISGHRSVSWYQQTPGQGLQFLFEYFSETQRNKGNFPGRFSGRQFSNSRSEMNVSTLELGDSALYLCASSLSSGIKTDTQYFGPGTRLTVL.

This clone showed up just a few times. The chain joins TRBV3-1 (or the pseudogene TRBV3-2) to TRBJ2-7; 7 bases are shared with TRBD1. There are 12 residues in the CDR3. Germline CDR1 reads LGHDT; CDR2 reads YNNKEL (reference sequence). The trim removed 6 bases at V and 6 bases at J, leaving 5 bases unmatched. The CDR3 DNA follows: TGTGCCAGCAGGACAGGGCTCTCCGAGCAGTACTTC. This codes for CASRTGLSEQYF.

The chain joins TRBV5-1 to TRBJ1-5, with a weak D call TRBD1 (6 bases). This CDR3 region has 15 residues. V was cut by 0 bases and J by 7 bases, with 14 bases left in between. The germline CDR1 and CDR2 sequences are SGHRS and YFSETQ. The CDR3 protein is CASSLAGGQRQPQHF. The CDR3 DNA reads TGCGCCAGCAGCTTGGCCGGGGGGCAGCGGCAGCCCCAGCATTTT.

The V and J genes are TRBV3-1 (or the pseudogene TRBV3-2) and TRBJ2-7; D possibly corresponds to TRBD2 (6 bases). The ends were cut back, 0 bases at V and 6 bases at J, with 18 bases in the middle. This CDR3 spans 16 amino acids. Germline V gene data show CDR1 as LGHDT and CDR2 as YNNKEL (reference sequence). In DNA form, the CDR3 reads TGTGCCAGCAGCCAAGAGGGAGCGGGTGGCACAGCCGAGCAGTACTTC. Its translation: CASSQEGAGGTAEQYF.

This clone was found once. V and J are TRBV18 and TRBJ2-7; the match to TRBD1 covers 9 bases. This CDR3 spans 16 amino acids. Germline V gene sequence: CDR1 KGHSH, CDR2 LQKENI. J gave up 6 bases and V 4 bases, and 13 bases lay outside the gene matches. The CDR3 DNA sequence: TGTGCCAGCTCACTCGTTCAGGGACAGGGTGGCGGCGAGCAGTACTTC. Protein sequence: CASSLVQGQGGGEQYF. Supplemented by reference TRBV18 and TRBJ2-7, the full variable domain reads NAGVMQNPRHLVRRRGQEARLRCSPMKGHSHVYWYRQLPEEGLKFMVYLQKENIIDESGMPKERFSAEFPKEGPSILRIQQVVRGDSAAYFCASSLVQGQGGGEQYFGPGTRLTVT.

The CDR3 DNA follows: TGTGCCACCAGCAGACCGCAGGGCTCTGGAAACACCATATATTTT. This gives the protein CATSRPQGSGNTIYF. V usage is TRBV15 and J usage is TRBJ1-3; maybe TRBD1 (5 bases). This CDR3 contains 15 residues. V shed 2 bases and J shed 0 bases, with 8 bases lying between them. The germline gives CDR1 LNHNV, CDR2 YYDKDF (reference sequence).

The chain joins TRBV5-1 to TRBJ2-5, with TRBD2 matching 10 bases. CDR1 SGHRS and CDR2 YFSETQ come from the germline V gene. After removal of 0 bases from V and 3 bases from J, the junction contained 2 bases not matched to a gene. The CDR3 spans 15 residues. CDR3 region: CASSLVGLAEETQYF. Here the CDR3 DNA reads TGCGCCAGCAGCTTGGTAGGACTAGCGGAAGAGACCCAGTACTTC.